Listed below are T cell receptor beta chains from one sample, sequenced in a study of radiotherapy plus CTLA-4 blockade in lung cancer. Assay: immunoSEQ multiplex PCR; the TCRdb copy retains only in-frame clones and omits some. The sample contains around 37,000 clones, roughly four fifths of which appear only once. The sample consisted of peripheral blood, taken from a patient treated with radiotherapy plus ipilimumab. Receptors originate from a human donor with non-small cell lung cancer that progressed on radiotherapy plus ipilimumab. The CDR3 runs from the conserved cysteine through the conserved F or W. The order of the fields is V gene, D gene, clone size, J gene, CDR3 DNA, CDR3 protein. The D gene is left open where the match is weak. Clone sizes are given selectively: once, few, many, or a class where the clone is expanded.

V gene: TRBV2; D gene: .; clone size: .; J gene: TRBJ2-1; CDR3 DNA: TGTGCCAGCAGTGGGAGCGGGCCCGAGCAGTTCTTC; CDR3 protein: CASSGSGPEQFF
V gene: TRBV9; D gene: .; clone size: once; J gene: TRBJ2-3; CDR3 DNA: TGTGCCAGCAGCGTAGCCCCCGGGGAGGATACGCAGTATTTT; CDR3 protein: CASSVAPGEDTQYF
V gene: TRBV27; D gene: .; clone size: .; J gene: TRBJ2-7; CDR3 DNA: TGTGCCAGCAGTTTGTCCCCAGGGCCCCTCTACGAGCAGTACTTC; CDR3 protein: CASSLSPGPLYEQYF
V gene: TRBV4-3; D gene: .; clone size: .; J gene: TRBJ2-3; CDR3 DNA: TGCGCCAGCAGCCAAGGGGGGTCGGGAGATACGCAGTATTTT; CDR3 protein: CASSQGGSGDTQYF
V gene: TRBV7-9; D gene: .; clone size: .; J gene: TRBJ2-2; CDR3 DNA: TGTGCCAGCGTCGGATGGGGTGCCGGGGAGCTGTTTTTT; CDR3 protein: CASVGWGAGELFF
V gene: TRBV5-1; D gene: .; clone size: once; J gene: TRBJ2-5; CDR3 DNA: TGCGCCAGCAGCTTGGGGAACCAAGAGACCCAGTACTTC; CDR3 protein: CASSLGNQETQYF
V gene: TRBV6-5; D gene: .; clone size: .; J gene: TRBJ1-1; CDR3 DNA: TGTGCCAGCAGTTACTCGAGTTCCAAGAACACTGAAGCTTTCTTT; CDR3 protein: CASSYSSSKNTEAFF
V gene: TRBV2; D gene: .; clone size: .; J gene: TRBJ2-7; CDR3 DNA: TGTGCCAGCAGTGAATTCGGCAGGGGCTACGAGCAGTACTTC; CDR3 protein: CASSEFGRGYEQYF
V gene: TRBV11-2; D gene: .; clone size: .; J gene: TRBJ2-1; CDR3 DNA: TGTGCCAGCAGCCTTAGGGGCGGACTAATCGGCAATGAGCAGTTCTTC; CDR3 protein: CASSLRGGLIGNEQFF
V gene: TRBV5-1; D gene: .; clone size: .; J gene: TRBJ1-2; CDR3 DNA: TGCGCCAGCAGCTTGGGAGACAAGGACTATGGCTACACCTTC; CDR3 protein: CASSLGDKDYGYTF
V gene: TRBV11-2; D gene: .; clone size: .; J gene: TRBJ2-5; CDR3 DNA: TGTGCCAGCACCAACCTCGGAGAGACCCAGTACTTC; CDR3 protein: CASTNLGETQYF